The clone carrying this TCR beta chain was detected a few times. Its antigen is still unknown. Trimming removed 9 bases at V and 0 bases at J, with 17 bases between. The CDR3 spans 16 residues. The V gene's germline CDR1 is SNHLY and CDR2 FYNNEI. Patients aged 18 to 65 had newly diagnosed hyperthyroidism of under 2 months' duration. Pregnant or lactating patients were excluded, as were those with uncontrolled infection or other autoimmune disease. This record comes from a study of T cells in Graves' hyperthyroidism and ophthalmopathy. Study-wide results and limits: Clonotypes that were expanded in thyroid above 0.001 mostly appeared in blood too. Researchers report that a 13 V-J model separated ophthalmopathy from stable hyperthyroidism.

RNA transcripts gave rise to amplified TCR beta CDR3 regions. RT-PCR in the first round (using the HTBI primer set) targeted the TCR CDR3. TCRdb ran MiXCR on the multiplex PCR reads and lists one entry per CDR3 protein. The sample has hundreds of thousands of distinct CDR3 sequences, 20% to 25% seen once. V usage is TRBV2 and J usage is TRBJ2-2; weak D call: TRBD1 (6 bases). The receptor's source is a man aged 45 to 65 with Graves' hyperthyroidism. The material sequenced was blood. CDR3 amino acids: CARGSPGQANTGELFF. Written as DNA, the CDR3 is TGTGCCAGGGGTTCTCCGGGACAAGCGAACACCGGGGAGCTGTTTTTT.